This T cell receptor (beta chain) was identified during a study of blood T cells in healthy people across ages. Turning to the study itself: Template-switching capture recovered about one barcoded beta molecule per two T cells.

Concerning this clonotype itself: Its target is unknown.

Study-level results: As age increased, TCR beta diversity per million T cells fell in a roughly linear fashion. There were more naive CD4+ cells and higher diversity in long-lived donors than in aged donors.

The second PCR ran roughly 6 to 11 cycles with a sample-barcoded 5' primer and J-beta primers. Each CDR3 protein is one row after TCRdb ran MiXCR on the 5' RACE reads. The profile shows around 320,000 distinct CDR3 sequences, around 27% of them singletons. This CDR3 has 13 residues. Germline CDR1 is DFQATT and CDR2 is SNEGSKA (reference sequence). The sample consisted of blood. This chain links TRBV20-1 with TRBJ2-7, with D perhaps matching TRBD1 (6 bases). The end of the DNA aligns better with TRBJ2-5, so the J call may be wrong. This receptor was taken from a woman between 70 and 85 years old in good health. CDR3 sequence reads: CSAGVDRSKTQYF. CDR3 DNA: TGCAGTGCTGGAGTTGACAGGTCCAAGACCCAGTACTTC.